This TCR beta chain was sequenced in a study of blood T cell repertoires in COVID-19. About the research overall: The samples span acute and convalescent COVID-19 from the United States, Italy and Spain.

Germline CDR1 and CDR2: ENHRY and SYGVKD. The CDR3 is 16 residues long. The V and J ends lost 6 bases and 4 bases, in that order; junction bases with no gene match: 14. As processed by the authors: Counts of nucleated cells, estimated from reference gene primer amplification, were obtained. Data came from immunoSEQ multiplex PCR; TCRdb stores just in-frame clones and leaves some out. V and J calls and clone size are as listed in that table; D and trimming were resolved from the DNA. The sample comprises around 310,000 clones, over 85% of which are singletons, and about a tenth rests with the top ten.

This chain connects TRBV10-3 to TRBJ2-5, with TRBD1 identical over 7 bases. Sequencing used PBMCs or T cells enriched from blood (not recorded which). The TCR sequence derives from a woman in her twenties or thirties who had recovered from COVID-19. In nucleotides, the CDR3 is TGTGCCATCAGCCGACAGGGAACGGACTTCGGAGAGACCCAGTACTTC. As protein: CAISRQGTDFGETQYF.